This TCR beta chain was retrieved from a study of shared clonotypes between healthy human individuals. Turning to the study itself: Serving as donors were two women and a few men, whose ages spanned 18 to 49. General study points: Read depth was anticipated to influence clonotype sharing among donors. Clonotype sharing across four donors was observed for around 5% of naive CD4 clonotypes.

Details on this clone: Its antigen is not known.

Only CD45RO-negative cells positively selected for CCR7 counted as naive CD8 cells, so terminally differentiated effector memory CD45RA+ cells were excluded. Approximately 210 ng DNA, about 28,000 T cell genomes, went into each sorted-subset replicate PCR. The repertoire was sequenced with immunoSEQ multiplex PCR; TCRdb's copy has only in-frame clones and lacks some. The profile covers about 700,000 clones, with 92% appearing a single time and about a quarter taken by the ten largest. V shed 3 bases, J shed 7 bases, and the junction held 13 bases outside the gene matches. CDR1 is SGDLS, CDR2 YYNGEE, per germline. This CDR3 region has 17 residues.

The chain is built from TRBV9 and TRBJ1-4; 9 nucleotides align to TRBD1. The receptor was derived from a man between 25 and 39 years old in good health. The sequencing input was naive CD8+ T cells sorted from blood. This chain's CDR3 is CASSANLRTGDTEKLFF. In nucleotides, the CDR3 is TGTGCCAGCAGCGCCAACCTCAGGACAGGGGACACTGAAAAACTGTTTTTT.